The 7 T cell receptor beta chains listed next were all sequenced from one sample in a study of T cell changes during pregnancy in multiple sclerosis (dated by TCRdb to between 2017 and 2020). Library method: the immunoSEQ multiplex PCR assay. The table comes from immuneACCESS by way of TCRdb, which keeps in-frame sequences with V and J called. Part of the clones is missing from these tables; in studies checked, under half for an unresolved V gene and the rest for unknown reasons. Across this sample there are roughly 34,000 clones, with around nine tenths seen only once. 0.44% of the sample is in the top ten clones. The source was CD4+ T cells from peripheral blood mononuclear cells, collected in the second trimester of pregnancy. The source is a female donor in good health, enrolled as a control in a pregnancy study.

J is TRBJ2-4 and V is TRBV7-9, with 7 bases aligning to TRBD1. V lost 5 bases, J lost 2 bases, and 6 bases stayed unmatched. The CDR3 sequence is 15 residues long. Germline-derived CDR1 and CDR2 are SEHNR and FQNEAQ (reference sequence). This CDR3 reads CASSQPTGTKNIQYF. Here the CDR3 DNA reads TGTGCCAGCAGCCAACCGACAGGGACCAAAAACATTCAGTACTTC.

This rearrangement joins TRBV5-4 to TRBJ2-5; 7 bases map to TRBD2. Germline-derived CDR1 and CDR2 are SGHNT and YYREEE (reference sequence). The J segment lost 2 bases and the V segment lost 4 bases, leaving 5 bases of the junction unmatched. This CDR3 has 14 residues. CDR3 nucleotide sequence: TGTGCCAGCAGCCAGACTAGCAATCAAGAGACCCAGTACTTC. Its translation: CASSQTSNQETQYF.

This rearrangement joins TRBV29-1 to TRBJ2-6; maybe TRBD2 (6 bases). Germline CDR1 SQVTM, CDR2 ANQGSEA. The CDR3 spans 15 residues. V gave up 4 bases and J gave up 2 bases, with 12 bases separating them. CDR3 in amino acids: CSVGGTGAGANVLTF. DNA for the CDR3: TGCAGCGTTGGGGGGACGGGAGCTGGGGCCAACGTCCTGACTTTC. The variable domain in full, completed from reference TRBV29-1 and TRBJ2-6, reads SAVISQKPSRDICQRGTSLTIQCQVDSQVTMMFWYRQQPGQSLTLIATANQGSEATYESGFVIDKFPISRPNLTFSTLTVSNMSPEDSSIYLCSVGGTGAGANVLTFGAGSRLTVL.

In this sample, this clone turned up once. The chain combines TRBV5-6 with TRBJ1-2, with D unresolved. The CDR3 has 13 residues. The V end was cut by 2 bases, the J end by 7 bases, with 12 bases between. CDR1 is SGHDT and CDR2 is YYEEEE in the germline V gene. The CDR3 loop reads CASSFTAGGGYTF. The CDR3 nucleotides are TGTGCCAGCAGCTTTACGGCGGGTGGTGGCTACACCTTC.

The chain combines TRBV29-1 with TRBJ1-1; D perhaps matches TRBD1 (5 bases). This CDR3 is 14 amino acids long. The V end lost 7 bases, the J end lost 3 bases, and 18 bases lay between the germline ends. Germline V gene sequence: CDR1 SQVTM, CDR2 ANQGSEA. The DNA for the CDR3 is TGCAGCGCCGAACGGTTGGCAGGGTACACTGAAGCTTTCTTT. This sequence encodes CSAERLAGYTEAFF.

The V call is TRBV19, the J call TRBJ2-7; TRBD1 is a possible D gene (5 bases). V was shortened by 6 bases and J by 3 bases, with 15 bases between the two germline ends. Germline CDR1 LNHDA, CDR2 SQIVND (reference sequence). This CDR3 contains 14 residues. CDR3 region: CASRGRNQGYEQYF. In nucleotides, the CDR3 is TGTGCCAGTAGAGGCCGAAATCAGGGCTACGAGCAGTACTTC.

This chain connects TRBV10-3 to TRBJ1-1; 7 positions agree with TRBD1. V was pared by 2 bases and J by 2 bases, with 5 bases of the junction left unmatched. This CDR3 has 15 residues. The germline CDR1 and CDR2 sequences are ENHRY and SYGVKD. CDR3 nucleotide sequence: TGTGCCATCAGTGAGCCGACAGGGTTTAACACTGAAGCTTTCTTT. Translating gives CAISEPTGFNTEAFF.